This paragraph reports one T cell receptor (beta chain). Under the authors' procedure: Using reference gene primer amplification, nucleated cell counts were estimated. Only in-frame clones appear in the TCRdb table, and some are missing; sequencing was by immunoSEQ multiplex PCR. For V, J and clone size, that table is used; D and trimming come from the DNA. Here the sample spans approximately 230,000 clones, about nine tenths being singletons. Categorization into cohorts depended on clinical history that participants reported. The data were taken from a study of blood T cell repertoires in COVID-19. The overall study: The cDNA or gDNA used as material had been derived from T cells, B-cell-depleted T cells, or PBMCs.

The CDR3 has 16 residues. The germline CDR1 and CDR2 sequences are ENHRY and SYGVKD. The germline V and J ends were trimmed by 0 bases and 5 bases, with 15 bases remaining between them. Sequencing input: PBMCs or T cells enriched from blood (not recorded which). The sequence derives from a woman younger than 45 with acute COVID-19. V and J are TRBV10-3 and TRBJ2-3, with D perhaps matching TRBD2 (6 bases). The CDR3 region has the DNA TGTGCCATCAGTGAGTCCGGTGCGGGAAGAGGAGATACGCAGTATTTT. Its protein product is CAISESGAGRGDTQYF.